The present TCR beta chain was sequenced within a study of CD8 T cells in Susac syndrome. Study-wide results and limits: A relatively small number of individuals underwent TCR sequencing and HLA analysis.

The CDR3 contains 10 residues. Per the germline V gene, CDR1 is ENHRY and CDR2 is SYGVKD. Trimming cost V 10 bases and J 9 bases, with 10 bases left between them. Random hexamers were used to reverse transcribe an amount of about 0.45 to 1 ug RNA. Amplification of TCR beta CDR3 by immunoSEQ multiplex PCR spanned 54 Vbeta and 13 Jbeta. Via MiXCR, TCRdb re-called the immunoSEQ multiplex PCR reads, giving one row per CDR3 protein. The sample consists of about 130,000 distinct CDR3 sequences, nearly 95% of them appearing once. Of note for this clonotype: Its antigen is currently unknown.

CD8+ and CD4+ blood T cells underwent TCR beta sequencing. TEMRA cells were FACS-enriched, with CD8+ and CD4+ T cells isolated negatively. The source of this sequence is a human donor in good health. The chain has TRBV10-3 and TRBJ2-1; a weak D match, TRBD2 (5 bases). The specimen was CD4+ T cells from PBMCs. In nucleotides, the CDR3 is TGTGCCACCGGGAAAGTTGAGCAGTTCTTC. Protein product: CATGKVEQFF.